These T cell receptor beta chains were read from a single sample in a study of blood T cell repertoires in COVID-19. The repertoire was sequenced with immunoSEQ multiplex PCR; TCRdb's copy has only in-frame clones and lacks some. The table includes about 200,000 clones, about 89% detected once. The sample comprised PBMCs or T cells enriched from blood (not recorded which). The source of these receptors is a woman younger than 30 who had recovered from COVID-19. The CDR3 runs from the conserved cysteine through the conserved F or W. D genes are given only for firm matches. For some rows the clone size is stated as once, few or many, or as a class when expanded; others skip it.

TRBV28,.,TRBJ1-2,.,TGTGCCAGCAGACGGACGGGAAACTATGGCTACACCTTC,CASRRTGNYGYTF
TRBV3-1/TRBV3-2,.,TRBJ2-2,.,TGTGCCAGCAGCCAGTCAGGGGCGGGCACCGGGGAGCTGTTTTTT,CASSQSGAGTGELFF
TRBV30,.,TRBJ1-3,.,TGTGCCGCTGGCAGGGGCTCTGGAAACACCATATATTTT,CAAGRGSGNTIYF
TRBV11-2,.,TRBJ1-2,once,TGTGCCAGCAGCATCAGGGCTTTAGCCTATGGCTACACCTTC,CASSIRALAYGYTF
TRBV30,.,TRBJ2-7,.,TGTGCCTGGAGTGTTCGAGACGAGCAGTACTTC,CAWSVRDEQYF
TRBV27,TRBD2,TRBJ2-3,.,TGTGCCAGCAGTTTGGCTAGCGGGGGGGCCGAGGATACGCAGTATTTT,CASSLASGGAEDTQYF
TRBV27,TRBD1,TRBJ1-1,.,TGTGCCAGCAGTTGGAACAGGGGTGGGAACACTGAAGCTTTCTTT,CASSWNRGGNTEAFF
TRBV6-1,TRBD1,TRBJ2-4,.,TGTGCCAGCAGTGAAGCTACAGGGGGGAGTGACATTCAGTACTTC,CASSEATGGSDIQYF
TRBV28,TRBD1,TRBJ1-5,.,TGTGCCAGCAGTTTAGCACAGGGGGCGAGTCAGCCCCAGCATTTT,CASSLAQGASQPQHF
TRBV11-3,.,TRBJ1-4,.,TGTGCCAGCAGCCCTACCACCACGGGGGAAATGGAAAAACTGTTTTTT,CASSPTTTGEMEKLFF
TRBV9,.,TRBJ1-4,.,TGTGCCAGCAGCGTAGGCGGGGGAGGGAATGAAAAACTGTTTTTT,CASSVGGGGNEKLFF
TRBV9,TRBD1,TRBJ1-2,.,TGTGCCAGCAGCCCTGAGGACAGGAGGGACGATGGCTACACCTTC,CASSPEDRRDDGYTF
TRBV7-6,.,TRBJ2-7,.,TGTGCCAGCAGCTTAGAACCCCCCGACCGCGACAACGAGCAGTACTTC,CASSLEPPDRDNEQYF
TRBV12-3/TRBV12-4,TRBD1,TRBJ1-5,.,TGTGCCAGCCGGGGACAGGTCAATCAGCCCCAGCATTTT,CASRGQVNQPQHF
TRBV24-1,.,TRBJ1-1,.,TGTGCCACCAGTGATCCCGGGGGGGACACTGAAGCTTTCTTT,CATSDPGGDTEAFF
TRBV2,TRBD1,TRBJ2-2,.,TGTGCCAGCAGTGACAGGGGGCTGGACACCGGGGAGCTGTTTTTT,CASSDRGLDTGELFF
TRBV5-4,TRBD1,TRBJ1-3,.,TGTGCCAGCAGCTTTGGGACAGGGGAAAGAACTGGAAACACCATATATTTT,CASSFGTGERTGNTIYF
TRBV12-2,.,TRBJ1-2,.,TGTGCAAGTCGCTTAGCGGTGTGGGGGAGGTATGGCTACACCTTC,CASRLAVWGRYGYTF
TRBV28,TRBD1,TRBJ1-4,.,TGTGCCAGCAGTTTACCCGGGACAGGGCTTGAAAAACTGTTTTTT,CASSLPGTGLEKLFF
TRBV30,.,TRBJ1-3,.,TGTGCCTGTACGAGCTCTGGAAACACCATATATTTT,CACTSSGNTIYF
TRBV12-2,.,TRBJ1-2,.,TGTGCAAGTCGCTTAGTAACAGGGAAAGTTAACTATGGCTACACCTTC,CASRLVTGKVNYGYTF
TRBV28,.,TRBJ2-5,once,TGTGCCAGCAGACGCTACAGGGGAGGAGAGACCCAGTACTTC,CASRRYRGGETQYF
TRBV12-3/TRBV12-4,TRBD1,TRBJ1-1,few,TGTGCCACCATCGGACAGGGGTTAACGAGGCCTTCCTTT,CATIGQGLTRPSF
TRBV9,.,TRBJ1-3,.,TGTGCCAGCAGCGTGGGAGGGGTCGCTGGAAACACCATATATTTT,CASSVGGVAGNTIYF
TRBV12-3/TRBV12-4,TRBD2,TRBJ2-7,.,TGTGCCAGCAGTCCCGGACTAGCGGGAGAGTACTTC,CASSPGLAGEYF
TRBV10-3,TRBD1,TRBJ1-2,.,TGTGCCATCAGGGGTGACCCACTGACAGGGCTCTATAACTATGGCTACACCTTC,CAIRGDPLTGLYNYGYTF
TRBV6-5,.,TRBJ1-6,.,TGTGCCAGCAGTTACTCACCCCAGTTCGGGGGTTCACCCCTCCACTTT,CASSYSPQFGGSPLHF
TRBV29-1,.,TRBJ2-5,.,TGCAGCGCTCAAGACAGTCTTCAAGAGACCCAGTACTTC,CSAQDSLQETQYF
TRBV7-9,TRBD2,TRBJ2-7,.,TGTGCCAGCAGCCCCCTAGGTGGGACCGCGGGGGGCGAGCAGTACTTC,CASSPLGGTAGGEQYF
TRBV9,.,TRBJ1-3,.,TGTGCCAGCAGCGTAGCGCAGTTGGACACCATATATTTT,CASSVAQLDTIYF
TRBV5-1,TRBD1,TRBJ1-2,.,TGCGCCAGCAGCCGAGGGACAGTCTATGGCTACACCTTC,CASSRGTVYGYTF
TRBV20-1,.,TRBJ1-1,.,TGCAGTGCTAGAGATACAGGTAGAGCTTTCTTT,CSARDTGRAFF
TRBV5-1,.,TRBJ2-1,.,TGCGCCAGCAGCCTAGACAATGAGCAGTTCTTC,CASSLDNEQFF
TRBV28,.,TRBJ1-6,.,TGTGCCAGCAGTTTATCGCCAGGATATTCACCCCTCCACTTT,CASSLSPGYSPLHF
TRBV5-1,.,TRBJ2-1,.,TGCGCCAGCAGCCGTCCAGAGGATGAGCAGTTCTTC,CASSRPEDEQFF
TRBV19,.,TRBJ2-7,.,TGTGCCAGTAGTATAGTCGGAGGGGCCCAGTTCGTCTACGAGCAGTACTTC,CASSIVGGAQFVYEQYF
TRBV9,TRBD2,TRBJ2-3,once,TGTGCCAGCAGCCCACCGTGGGGGGGACTCACAGATACGCAGTATTTT,CASSPPWGGLTDTQYF
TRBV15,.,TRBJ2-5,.,TGTGCCACCAAGGAGGGGGCGAATTTGGAGACCCAGTACTTC,CATKEGANLETQYF
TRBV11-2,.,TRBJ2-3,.,TGTGCCAGCAGCTTAAACGGGGGGCACACAGATACGCAGTATTTT,CASSLNGGHTDTQYF
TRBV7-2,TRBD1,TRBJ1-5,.,TGTGCCAGCAGCTTAGGGGGACAGGGGACGAATCAGCCCCAGCATTTT,CASSLGGQGTNQPQHF
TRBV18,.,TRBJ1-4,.,TGTGCCAGCTCGGTAGCAACTAATGAAAAACTGTTTTTT,CASSVATNEKLFF
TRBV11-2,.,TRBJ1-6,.,TGTGCCAGCAGCCCCCGGGTGATTGGTTCACCCCTCCACTTT,CASSPRVIGSPLHF
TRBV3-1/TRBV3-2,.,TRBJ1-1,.,TGTGCCAGCAGCCAAACCCGGGAGAGAGGAGCTTTCTTT,CASSQTRERGAFF
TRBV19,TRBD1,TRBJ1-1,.,TGTGCCAGTAGAGATAACAGGGGCCCGAACACTGAAGCTTTCTTT,CASRDNRGPNTEAFF
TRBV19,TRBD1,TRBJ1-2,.,TGTGCCAGTAGTCCTTGGACAGGGGCGACCTTTGGCTACACCTTC,CASSPWTGATFGYTF
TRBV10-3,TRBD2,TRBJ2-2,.,TGTGCCATCAGTGAGTCGGCGGGGGGGACCGGGGAGCTGTTTTTT,CAISESAGGTGELFF
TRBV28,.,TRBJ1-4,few,TGTGCCAGCAGTTTACTGGCAGGGTTAGACGAAAAACTGTTTTTT,CASSLLAGLDEKLFF
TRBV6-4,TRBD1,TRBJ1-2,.,TGTGCCAGTAGACAATTTGGGACAGGAACCAACTATGGCTACACCTTC,CASRQFGTGTNYGYTF
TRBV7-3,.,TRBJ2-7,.,TGTGCCAGCAGCTGCCCAGGGGAGCAGTACTTC,CASSCPGEQYF
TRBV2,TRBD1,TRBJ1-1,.,TGTGCCAGCAGAGGGACAGGGGGCCTTGGCACTGAAGCTTTCTTT,CASRGTGGLGTEAFF
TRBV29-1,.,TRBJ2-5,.,TGCAGCGTTGGCAGGTACCAAGAGACCCAGTACTTC,CSVGRYQETQYF